What follows are 7 T cell receptor beta chains derived from one specimen sequenced in a study of blood T cell repertoires in COVID-19. Profiling relied on immunoSEQ multiplex PCR, and the TCRdb table lists in-frame clones only, not all of them. The sample includes some 54,000 clones, less than 90% of them seen just once. What was sequenced was peripheral blood. These receptors originate from an older woman with acute or convalescent COVID-19.

This clone was detected a few times. The rearrangement links TRBV30 to TRBJ1-6; a possible D gene is TRBD1 (5 bases). Trimming cost V 3 bases and J 5 bases, with 11 bases left between them. Germline V gives CDR1 GTSNPN, CDR2 SVGIG (reference sequence). The CDR3 loop spans 14 amino acids. In nucleotides, the CDR3 is TGTGCCTGGAGGGCAGGGCTACATAATTCACCCCTCCACTTT. Its translation is CAWRAGLHNSPLHF.

The V and J genes are TRBV18 and TRBJ1-5; 10 bases align to TRBD1. Looked up from germline, CDR1 is KGHSH and CDR2 is LQKENI. The CDR3 runs 16 residues. Losses at the gene ends were 3 bases for V and 2 bases for J; bases not matched to a gene: 4. The CDR3 sequence is CASSPTGTGGNQPQHF. DNA of the CDR3: TGTGCCAGCTCACCTACCGGGACAGGGGGCAATCAGCCCCAGCATTTT.

This clone was counted a few times. This sequence joins TRBV5-8 and TRBJ1-4, with a possible D match to TRBD1 (5 bases). Germline V gene data show CDR1 as SGHTS and CDR2 as YDEGEE. The CDR3 runs 13 residues. Between the trimmed V and J ends, which lost 7 bases and 2 bases, there was a span of 9 bases. The CDR3 spells CASGGGTNEKLFF. The CDR3 DNA reads TGTGCCAGCGGGGGAGGCACTAATGAAAAACTGTTTTTT.

The chain couples TRBV18 to TRBJ1-5; no firm D call. V lost 6 bases to trimming and J lost 1 base, with 13 bases between them. CDR3 length: 15 amino acids. Germline V CDR1 and CDR2: KGHSH, LQKENI. The CDR3 coding sequence is TGTGCCAGCTCCTATTCGGGTCCCAGCAATCAGCCCCAGCATTTT. Residues: CASSYSGPSNQPQHF.

The chain has TRBV6-1 and TRBJ2-1, with 10 bases fitting TRBD1. Germline CDR1 and CDR2: MNHNS and SASEGT. CDR3 length equals 16 residues. Trimming removed 3 bases from V and 7 bases from J; junction bases left unmatched: 9. CDR3 sequence (DNA): TGTGCCAGCAGTGACCCGGGACAGGGGTTTTGGAATGAGCAGTTCTTC. This encodes CASSDPGQGFWNEQFF.

In DNA, the CDR3 is TGTGCCAGCAGCAAGGGCAAGGATGGCTACACCTTC. Translation gives CASSKGKDGYTF. The chain has TRBV21-1 and TRBJ1-2; TRBD1 is taken as the D call from the table, unchecked against the DNA. TRBV21-1 is a pseudogene segment. The CDR3 extends over 12 amino acids.

For this clone: At the DNA level, this CDR3 is encoded by other sequences in the same sample as well. The V and J genes are TRBV9 and TRBJ2-5; TRBD2 might be the D (6 bases). In germline, CDR1 is SGDLS, CDR2 YYNGEE. V was pared by 0 bases and J by 5 bases, with 11 bases between. The CDR3 runs 14 residues. CDR3 sequence: CASSVGSGGETQYF. The CDR3 bases are TGTGCCAGCAGCGTAGGGAGTGGGGGGGAGACCCAGTACTTC.